This T cell receptor beta chain was recorded in a study of blood T cell repertoires in COVID-19. As for the study in general: T cells, B-cell-depleted T cells, or PBMCs supplied cDNA or gDNA.

V gave up 3 bases and J gave up 7 bases; unmatched junction bases: 5. Germline assignment: CDR1 SQVTM and CDR2 ANQGSEA. This CDR3 is built from 13 residues. Methods used by the authors: Amplification of reference gene primers provided the estimated nucleated cell counts. Clones were sequenced by immunoSEQ multiplex PCR, and TCRdb holds only the in-frame ones, with some missing. That table is the source of V, J and clone size, and D and trimming were worked out from the DNA. The table lists about 45,000 clones, about four fifths of them singletons. V and J are TRBV29-1 and TRBJ2-1; 8 bases map to TRBD2. The sequenced sample consisted of peripheral blood. The receptor's source is a human donor in a cohort sampled during active COVID-19. As DNA, the CDR3 is TGCAGCGTTGATCGCGGGAGGAGTAATGAGCAGTTCTTC. Amino acid sequence: CSVDRGRSNEQFF.